The sequence of this T cell receptor beta chain was determined in a study of cytomegalovirus exposure and HLA in healthy donors. Findings of the study overall: DRB1 had the most TCR associations and HLA-C the fewest, a later analysis found, with rates varying by HLA locus. Trimming of TCR beta V- and J-genes showed a link, identified in a later analysis, to a missense DCLRE1C variant.

PCR amplification relied on 60 Vbeta primers (plus 13 Jbeta primers). Clones were sequenced by immunoSEQ multiplex PCR, and TCRdb holds only the in-frame ones, with some missing. In the table there are 100,000 to 150,000 clones, about 83% of which are singletons. The CDR3 runs 14 residues. CDR1 is SGHTA, CDR2 FQGNSA, per germline. The germline V and J ends were trimmed by 1 base and 0 bases, with 7 bases remaining between them. A remark on this clone: As yet, its antigen is unknown.

The chain is built from TRBV7-2 and TRBJ2-7; unclear D gene. The receptor comes from a middle-aged woman in good health and CMV-seropositive. The sequenced sample consisted of PBMCs. Here the CDR3 DNA reads TGTGCCAGCAGCTTAGGAGCCCTCTCCTACGAGCAGTACTTC. Its translation is CASSLGALSYEQYF.